This T cell receptor (beta chain) was recovered during a study of response to subunit inactivated influenza vaccine. This clonotype was counted a few times. Each CDR3 protein gets one entry after TCRdb re-called the RT-PCR reads with MiXCR. The table lists roughly 620,000 distinct CDR3 sequences, 11% of them singletons. Germline loops: CDR1 MNHNS, CDR2 SASEGT. The CDR3 covers 13 residues. Deletions cut 10 bases from V and 1 base from J, with 13 bases between. These data also featured in a second study, about T cells expressing NK-cell markers. According to that study: The TCR beta cDNA came from 5'RACE template switching with UMIs. CD3+CD56+NKG2C+, CD3+CD56+NKG2C- and CD3+CD56-NKG2C+ T cells, once sorted, supplied the TCR beta repertoires. With respect to HCMV, most of the eight sequenced donors were seropositive, and one was seronegative. Dominant NKG2C+ clonotypes were found to form about 1.0-7.5% of CD8+ T cells in six donors.

The source was PBMCs from blood, collected on the day of vaccination. The chain carries TRBV6-1 and TRBJ2-5; a weak D match, TRBD1 (6 bases). This receptor was identified in a man in his fifties or sixties who received an inactivated influenza vaccine. The CDR3 reads CATTDSLQETQYF. The DNA for the CDR3 is TGTGCCACCACGGACAGTCTCCAAGAGACCCAGTACTTC.